Listed here is a single T cell receptor (beta chain). CDR1 is SGHDT, CDR2 YYEEEE, per germline. Trimming shortened V by 3 bases and J by 1 base, and 14 bases separated the two germline ends. CDR3 length: 16 residues. The data were obtained in a study of blood T cell repertoires in COVID-19. TCRdb's copy holds only in-frame clones and misses some; the assay was immunoSEQ multiplex PCR. The top ten clones hold around 10% of a sample with 75,000 to 90,000 clones, 88% of them seen once. This TCR came from an elderly man with acute or convalescent COVID-19. The chain couples TRBV5-6 to TRBJ2-1; D is ambiguous. Sequenced: peripheral blood. The CDR3 DNA follows: TGTGCCAGCAGCTCCATCTTAGGAGAGTCCTACAATGAGCAGTTCTTC. This sequence encodes CASSSILGESYNEQFF.